The sequence of this T cell receptor beta chain was determined in a study of human T cells and chemical hapten exposure. Study-wide findings and caveats: The number of TCRs over 1 in 1000 frequency stayed unchanged after DPC.

Individual cDNA molecules had unique molecular identifiers attached to them by the library. The authors' processing: The median was roughly 100,000 TCRs per sample, ranging about 20,000 to 690,600. One entry per CDR3 protein, called by TCRdb with MiXCR from the RACE reads. It is TCRdb's table, rather than the study itself, that gives the V and J calls and clone size. The repertoire holds around 130,000 distinct CDR3 sequences, with approximately 8.3% as singletons. This clonotype was seen a few times. Its antigen is as yet unknown. From germline, CDR1 is MNHEY and CDR2 SVGEGT. The ends were cut back, 8 bases at V and 3 bases at J, with 11 bases in the middle. The CDR3 is made up of 13 amino acids. Time point noted: healthy volunteer bleed at 2 weeks. Sequencing started from total RNA isolated from unfractionated whole blood.

Sequencing used whole blood. This TCR came from a male donor in good health. Some clones in this sample may be carry-over from other donors' samples. This chain connects TRBV6-2 or TRBV6-3 to TRBJ2-1; D is possibly TRBD2 (5 bases). Here the CDR3 DNA reads TGTGCCAGCGGCTCCCGGGACTACAATGAGCAGTTCTTC. This codes for CASGSRDYNEQFF.